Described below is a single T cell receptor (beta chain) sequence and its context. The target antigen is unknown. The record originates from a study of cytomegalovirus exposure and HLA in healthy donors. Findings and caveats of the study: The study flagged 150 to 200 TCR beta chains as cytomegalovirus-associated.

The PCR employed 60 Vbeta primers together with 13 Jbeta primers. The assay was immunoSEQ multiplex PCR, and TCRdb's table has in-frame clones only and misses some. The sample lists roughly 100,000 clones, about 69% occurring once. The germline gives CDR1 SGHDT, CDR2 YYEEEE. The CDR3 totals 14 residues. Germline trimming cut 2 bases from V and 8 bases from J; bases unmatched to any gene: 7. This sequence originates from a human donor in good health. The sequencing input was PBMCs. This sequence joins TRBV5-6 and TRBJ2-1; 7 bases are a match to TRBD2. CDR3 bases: TGTGCCAGCAGCTTAAACTCCCGGGGGGATGAGCAGTTCTTC. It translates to CASSLNSRGDEQFF.